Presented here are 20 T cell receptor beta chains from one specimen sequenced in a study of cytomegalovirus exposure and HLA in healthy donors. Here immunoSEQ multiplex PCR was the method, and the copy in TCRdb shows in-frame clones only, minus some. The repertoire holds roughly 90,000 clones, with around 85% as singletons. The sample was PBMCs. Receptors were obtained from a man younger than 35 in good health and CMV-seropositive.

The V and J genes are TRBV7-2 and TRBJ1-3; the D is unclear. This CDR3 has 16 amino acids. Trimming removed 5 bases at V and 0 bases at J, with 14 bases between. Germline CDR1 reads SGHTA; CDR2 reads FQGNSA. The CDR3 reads CASSPPRIDSGNTIYF. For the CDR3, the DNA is TGTGCCAGCAGCCCCCCACGCATAGACTCTGGAAACACCATATATTTT.

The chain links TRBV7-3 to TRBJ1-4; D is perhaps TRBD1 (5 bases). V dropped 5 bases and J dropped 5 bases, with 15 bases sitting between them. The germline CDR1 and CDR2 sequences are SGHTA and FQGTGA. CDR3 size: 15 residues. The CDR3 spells CASSPGGGANEKLFF. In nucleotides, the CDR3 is TGTGCCAGCAGCCCGGGGGGGGGTGCAAATGAAAAACTGTTTTTT.

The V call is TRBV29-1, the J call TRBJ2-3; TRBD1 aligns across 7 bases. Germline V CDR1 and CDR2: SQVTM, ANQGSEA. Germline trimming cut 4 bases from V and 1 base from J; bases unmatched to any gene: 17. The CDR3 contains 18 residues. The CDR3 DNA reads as TGCAGCGTTGCCAGGGGACAGACTTTTACTGACCGCACAGATACGCAGTATTTT. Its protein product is CSVARGQTFTDRTDTQYF.

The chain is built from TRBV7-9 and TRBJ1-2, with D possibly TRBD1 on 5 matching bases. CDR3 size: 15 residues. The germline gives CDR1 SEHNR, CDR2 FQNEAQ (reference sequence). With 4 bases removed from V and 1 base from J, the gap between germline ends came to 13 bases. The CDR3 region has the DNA TGTGCCAGCAGCTCACGACAGCCAGATAACTATGGCTACACCTTC. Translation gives CASSSRQPDNYGYTF.

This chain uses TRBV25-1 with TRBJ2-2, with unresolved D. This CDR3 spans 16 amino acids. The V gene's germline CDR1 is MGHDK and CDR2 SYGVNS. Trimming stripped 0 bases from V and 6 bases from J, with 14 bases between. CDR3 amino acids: CASSEYITVSPGELFF. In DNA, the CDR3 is TGTGCCAGCAGTGAATACATCACAGTATCCCCCGGGGAGCTGTTTTTT. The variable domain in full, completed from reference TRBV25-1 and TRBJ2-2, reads EADIYQTPRYLVIGTGKKITLECSQTMGHDKMYWYQQDPGMELHLIHYSYGVNSTEKGDLSSESTVSRIRTEHFPLTLESARPSHTSQYLCASSEYITVSPGELFFGEGSRLTVL.

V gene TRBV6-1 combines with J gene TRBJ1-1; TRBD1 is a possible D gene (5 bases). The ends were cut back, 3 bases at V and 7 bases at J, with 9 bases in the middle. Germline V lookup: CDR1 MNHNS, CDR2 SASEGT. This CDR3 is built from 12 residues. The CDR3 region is CASSEVGGEAFF. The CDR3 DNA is TGTGCCAGCAGTGAGGTGGGGGGTGAAGCTTTCTTT.

CDR3 sequence: CASSLQSNTEAFF. The CDR3 nucleotides read TGTGCCAGCAGCCTTCAGTCGAACACTGAAGCTTTCTTT. The chain links TRBV6-1 to TRBJ1-1; D is uncertain. This CDR3 has 13 residues. V gave up 6 bases and J gave up 1 base, with 9 bases separating them. Germline CDR1 is MNHNS and CDR2 is SASEGT.

CDR3 loop: CASSADSGRVAGELFF. CDR3 in DNA: TGTGCCAGCAGCGCAGATAGCGGGAGGGTTGCCGGGGAGCTGTTTTTT. The chain combines TRBV9 with TRBJ2-2, with 11 bases that match TRBD2. Looked up from germline, CDR1 is SGDLS and CDR2 is YYNGEE. After removal of 3 bases from V and 6 bases from J, the junction contained 7 bases not matched to a gene. The CDR3 covers 16 residues.

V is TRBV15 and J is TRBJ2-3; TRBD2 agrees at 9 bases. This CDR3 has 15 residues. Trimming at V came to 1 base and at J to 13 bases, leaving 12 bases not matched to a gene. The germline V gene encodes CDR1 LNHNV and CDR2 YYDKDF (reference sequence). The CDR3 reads CATSRARDYSGSKYF. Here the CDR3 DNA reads TGTGCCACCAGCAGAGCTAGAGATTATAGCGGGAGCAAGTATTTT.

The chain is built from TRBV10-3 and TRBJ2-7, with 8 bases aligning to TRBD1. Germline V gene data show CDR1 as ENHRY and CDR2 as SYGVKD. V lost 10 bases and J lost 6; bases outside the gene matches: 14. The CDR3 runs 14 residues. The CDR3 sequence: CATTGPGQVAEQYF. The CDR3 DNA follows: TGTGCCACTACCGGGCCGGGACAGGTAGCCGAGCAGTACTTC.

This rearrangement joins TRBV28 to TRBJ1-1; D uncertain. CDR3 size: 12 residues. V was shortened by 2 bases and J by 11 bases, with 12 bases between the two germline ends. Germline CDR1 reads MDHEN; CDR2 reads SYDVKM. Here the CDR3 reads CASSLQREVAFF. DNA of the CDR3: TGTGCCAGCAGTTTACAGCGCGAGGTGGCTTTCTTT.

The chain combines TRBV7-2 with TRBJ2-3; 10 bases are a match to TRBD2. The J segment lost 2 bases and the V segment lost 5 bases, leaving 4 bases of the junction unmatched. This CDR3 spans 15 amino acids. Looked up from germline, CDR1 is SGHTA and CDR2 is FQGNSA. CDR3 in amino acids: CASSPGLAATDTQYF. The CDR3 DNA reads TGTGCCAGCAGCCCTGGACTAGCGGCCACAGATACGCAGTATTTT.

Here the CDR3 reads CAWSEGGTYNEQFF. The CDR3 DNA sequence: TGTGCCTGGAGCGAAGGGGGCACCTACAATGAGCAGTTCTTC. The chain couples TRBV30 to TRBJ2-1, with 7 bases that match TRBD1. Germline CDR1 and CDR2: GTSNPN and SVGIG (reference sequence). The trim removed 3 bases at V and 2 bases at J, leaving 4 bases unmatched. The CDR3 is 14 residues long.

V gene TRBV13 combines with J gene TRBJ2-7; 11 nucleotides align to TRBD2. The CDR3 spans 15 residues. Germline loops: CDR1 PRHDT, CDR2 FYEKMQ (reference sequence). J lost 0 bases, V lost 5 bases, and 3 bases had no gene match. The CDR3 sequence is CASSPGLADSYEQYF. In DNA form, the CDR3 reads TGTGCCAGCAGCCCGGGACTAGCGGACTCCTACGAGCAGTACTTC.

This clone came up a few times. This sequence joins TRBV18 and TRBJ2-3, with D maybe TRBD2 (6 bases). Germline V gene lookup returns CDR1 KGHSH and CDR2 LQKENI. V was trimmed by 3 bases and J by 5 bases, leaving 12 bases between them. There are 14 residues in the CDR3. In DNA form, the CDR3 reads TGTGCCAGCTCACCCTTTCGGGGGATAGATACGCAGTATTTT. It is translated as CASSPFRGIDTQYF.

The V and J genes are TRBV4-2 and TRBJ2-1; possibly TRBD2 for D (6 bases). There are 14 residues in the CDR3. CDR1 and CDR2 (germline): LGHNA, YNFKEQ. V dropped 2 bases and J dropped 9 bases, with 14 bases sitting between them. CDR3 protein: CASSQRANSGEQFF. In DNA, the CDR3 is TGTGCCAGCAGCCAAAGGGCAAATAGCGGTGAGCAGTTCTTC.

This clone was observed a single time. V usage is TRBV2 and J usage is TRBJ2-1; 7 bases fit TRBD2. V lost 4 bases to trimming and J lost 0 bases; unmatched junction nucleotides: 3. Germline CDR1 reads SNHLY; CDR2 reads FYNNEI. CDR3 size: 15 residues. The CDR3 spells CASSVGGSSYNEQFF. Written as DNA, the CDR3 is TGTGCCAGCAGTGTCGGGGGGAGCTCCTACAATGAGCAGTTCTTC.

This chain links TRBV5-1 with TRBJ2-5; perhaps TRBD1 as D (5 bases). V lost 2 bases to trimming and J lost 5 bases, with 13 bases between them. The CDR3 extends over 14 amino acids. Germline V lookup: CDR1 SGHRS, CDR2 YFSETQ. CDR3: CASSFVGEGETQYF. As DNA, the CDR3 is TGCGCCAGCAGCTTTGTAGGGGAAGGGGAGACCCAGTACTTC.

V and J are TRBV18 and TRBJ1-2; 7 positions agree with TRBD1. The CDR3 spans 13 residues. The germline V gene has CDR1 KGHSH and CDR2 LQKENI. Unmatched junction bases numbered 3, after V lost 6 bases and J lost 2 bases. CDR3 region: CASSLQGNYGYTF. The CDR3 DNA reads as TGTGCCAGCTCGCTACAGGGGAACTATGGCTACACCTTC.

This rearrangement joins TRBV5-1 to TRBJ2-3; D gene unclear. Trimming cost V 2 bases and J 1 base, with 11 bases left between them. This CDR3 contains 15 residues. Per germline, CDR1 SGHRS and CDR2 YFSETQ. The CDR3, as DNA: TGCGCCAGCAGCTTCTCGCGAGTACGCACAGATACGCAGTATTTT. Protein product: CASSFSRVRTDTQYF.